This TCR beta chain was documented in a study of cytomegalovirus exposure and HLA in healthy donors. Overall study context: As an earlier analysis found, some 180 million T cells yielded 95 million to 130 million unique TCR beta sequences.

60 Vbeta and 13 Jbeta primers were used in PCR. The table came from immunoSEQ multiplex PCR; TCRdb's copy has only in-frame clones and leaves some out. The sample table includes 95,000 to 150,000 clones. As concerns this clone: Antigen: not known.

Findings and caveats of the study: Later analysis showed TCR association rates varying by HLA locus, highest for DRB1 and lowest for HLA-C. With further analysis later on, most CMV-associated TCR beta chains appeared HLA-restricted.

Germline V gene lookup returns CDR1 MNHEY and CDR2 SVGAGI. V lost 7 bases to trimming and J lost 6 bases, with 16 bases between them. This CDR3 is 14 amino acids long. J is TRBJ2-1 and V is TRBV6-5, with D possibly TRBD2 on 6 matching bases. This TCR derives from a man aged 18 to 30 in good health and CMV-seronegative. Sequenced input: PBMCs. DNA for the CDR3: TGTGCCAGCACAGGGCTCACCGGGGGCAATGAGCAGTTCTTC. This sequence encodes CASTGLTGGNEQFF.